This passage covers 18 T cell receptor beta chains from one sample sequenced in a study of B cell selection in AIRE deficiency. Regulatory T cells were sorted as CD4+CD25hiCD127low/negative cells. The data were produced by immunoSEQ multiplex PCR, yet TCRdb's version contains in-frame clones alone and is incomplete. Among roughly 24,000 clones listed, about nine tenths were seen once. What was sequenced was CD4+CD25+ Tregs sorted from PBMCs. Receptor source: a human donor in good health.

The chain combines TRBV11-2 with TRBJ1-4, with D possibly TRBD1 on 6 matching bases. Germline CDR1 SGHAT, CDR2 FQNNGV. This CDR3 contains 15 residues. Deletions cut 1 base from V and 7 bases from J, with 13 bases between. The CDR3 DNA reads TGTGCCAGCAGCTTAGGGGGGGGCGTTGGTGAAAAACTGTTTTTT. It is translated as CASSLGGGVGEKLFF.

The rearrangement links TRBV29-1 to TRBJ1-1, with 7 nucleotides matching TRBD1. The germline V gene encodes CDR1 SQVTM and CDR2 ANQGSEA. The CDR3 consists of 12 residues. V lost 7 bases, J lost 3 bases, and 5 bases stayed unmatched. The CDR3 loop reads CSGSRGDTEAFF. The DNA of the CDR3 is TGCAGCGGGTCCAGGGGGGACACTGAAGCTTTCTTT. Drawing the rest from reference TRBV29-1 and TRBJ1-1, the complete variable domain is SAVISQKPSRDICQRGTSLTIQCQVDSQVTMMFWYRQQPGQSLTLIATANQGSEATYESGFVIDKFPISRPNLTFSTLTVSNMSPEDSSIYLCSGSRGDTEAFFGQGTRLTVV.

The chain employs TRBV5-6 and TRBJ2-5, with D unclear. Germline CDR1 and CDR2: SGHDT and YYEEEE. The germline V and J ends were trimmed by 1 base and 4 bases, with 11 bases remaining between them. The CDR3 sequence is 14 residues long. The CDR3 region is CASSLPLGLETQYF. The CDR3 bases are TGTGCCAGCAGCTTGCCGCTAGGTCTAGAGACCCAGTACTTC.

The chain uses TRBV11-1 and TRBJ2-2; no firm D call. From germline, CDR1 is SGHAT and CDR2 FQDESV (reference sequence). V was cut by 2 bases and J by 6 bases, with 4 bases left in between. The CDR3 is 12 residues long. CDR3 DNA sequence: TGTGCCAGCAGCTTACAGGCCGGGGAGCTGTTTTTT. Protein product: CASSLQAGELFF.

V usage is TRBV7-6 and J usage is TRBJ1-4; no clear D gene. This CDR3 comprises 16 residues. V was clipped by 5 bases and J by 7 bases, with 20 bases between them. Germline-derived CDR1 and CDR2 are SGHVS and FNYEAQ. The CDR3 sequence is CASSPTERPRSEKLFF. CDR3 sequence (DNA): TGTGCCAGCAGCCCTACTGAGCGGCCTAGGAGTGAAAAACTGTTTTTT.

The chain joins TRBV6-5 to TRBJ1-3; TRBD1 matches 8 bases. The CDR3 is made up of 15 amino acids. The germline V gene encodes CDR1 MNHEY and CDR2 SVGAGI. After removal of 6 bases from V and 2 bases from J, the junction contained 6 bases not matched to a gene. The CDR3 nucleotides are TGTGCCAGCAGAAATACACAGGGGGCTGGAAACACCATATATTTT. Residues: CASRNTQGAGNTIYF.

This clone was counted once. V usage is TRBV10-3 and J usage is TRBJ2-5; D ambiguous. Germline CDR1 ENHRY, CDR2 SYGVKD. The CDR3 totals 11 residues. V was pared by 3 bases and J by 7 bases, with 6 bases between. CDR3 sequence (DNA): TGTGCCATCAGTGACCGAGGGACCCAGTACTTC. It encodes CAISDRGTQYF.

This clone was seen once. J is TRBJ1-2 and V is TRBV10-2; D is ambiguous. Between the trimmed V and J ends, which lost 3 bases and 4 bases, there was a span of 12 bases. Per germline, CDR1 WSHSY and CDR2 SAAADI. The CDR3 sequence is 14 residues long. The CDR3 is CASSEMGLSYGYTF. In nucleotides, the CDR3 is TGCGCCAGCAGTGAAATGGGGTTGAGCTATGGCTACACCTTC.

The rearrangement joins TRBV14 to TRBJ2-2; D not resolved. Between the trimmed V and J ends, which lost 2 bases and 5 bases, there was a span of 6 bases. This CDR3 spans 13 amino acids. From germline, CDR1 is SGHDN and CDR2 FVKESK. CDR3 sequence reads: CASSQQVTGELFF. As DNA, the CDR3 is TGTGCCAGCAGCCAACAGGTGACCGGGGAGCTGTTTTTT.

The V call is TRBV6-1, the J call TRBJ2-3, with 7 bases matching TRBD1. Germline CDR1 MNHNS, CDR2 SASEGT. The CDR3 is 16 amino acids. V lost 4 bases to trimming and J lost 5 bases; unmatched junction nucleotides: 12. CDR3 bases: TGTGCCAGCAGTGTCCTAGGGGGCATAGGCATAGATACGCAGTATTTT. Encoded protein: CASSVLGGIGIDTQYF.

This rearrangement joins TRBV7-8 to TRBJ1-2; 8 bases fit TRBD1. With V trimmed by 1 base and J by 4 bases, 11 bases remained unmatched. The CDR3 sequence is 17 residues long. CDR1 is SGHVS and CDR2 is FQNEAQ in the germline V gene. The CDR3 spells CASSLGTGRLRGYGYTF. The CDR3 bases are TGTGCCAGCAGCTTAGGGACAGGGAGGCTAAGGGGCTATGGCTACACCTTC.

The V and J genes are TRBV6-1 and TRBJ1-5, with 7 bases identical to TRBD1. V lost 5 bases and J lost 6; bases outside the gene matches: 10. CDR1 MNHNS and CDR2 SASEGT come from the germline V gene. CDR3 length: 15 amino acids. The CDR3 DNA follows: TGTGCCAGCAGTTCCCAGGGGGAGCGGCGTCAGCCCCAGCATTTT. It codes for CASSSQGERRQPQHF.

V gene TRBV5-4 combines with J gene TRBJ2-1, with 7 bases aligning to TRBD1. With 4 bases clipped from V and 8 bases from J, the junction kept 12 bases outside the gene matches. The CDR3 is 15 residues long. Germline loops: CDR1 SGHNT, CDR2 YYREEE (reference sequence). The chain's CDR3 is CASSHRVQGMDEQFF. The CDR3 DNA follows: TGTGCCAGCAGCCACCGGGTACAGGGGATGGATGAGCAGTTCTTC.

The rearrangement joins TRBV4-1 to TRBJ2-5; TRBD2 matches 9 bases. With 0 bases clipped from V and 4 bases from J, the junction kept 3 bases outside the gene matches. CDR3 length: 15 amino acids. CDR1 and CDR2 (germline): MGHRA, YSYEKL. The CDR3 region has the DNA TGCGCCAGCAGCCAAGAGGCGGGGGGGTCAGAGACCCAGTACTTC. It codes for CASSQEAGGSETQYF.

The chain links TRBV7-2 to TRBJ1-5; D not certain. CDR1 is SGHTA and CDR2 is FQGNSA in the germline V gene. The length of the CDR3 is 13 residues. V lost 2 bases, J lost 3 bases, and 5 bases lay in between. The CDR3 region is CASSLWANQPQHF. CDR3 in DNA: TGTGCCAGCAGCTTATGGGCCAATCAGCCCCAGCATTTT.

Worth noting for this clone: Germline is not matched at one junction end, which may reflect a read error. This sequence joins TRBV2 and TRBJ2-4; D gene unclear. Looked up from germline, CDR1 is SNHLY and CDR2 is FYNNEI. CDR3 length: 15 amino acids. The CDR3 reads CASSQASIAKNIQYF. The DNA of the CDR3 is TGTGCCAGCAGTCAAGCGAGTATAGCCAAAAACATTCAGTACTTC.

The V and J genes are TRBV11-2 and TRBJ2-7, with 9 bases matching TRBD2. Trimming took 1 base from V and 5 from J; bases not matched to a gene: 6. CDR3 size: 15 residues. Germline CDR1 reads SGHAT; CDR2 reads FQNNGV. CDR3 loop: CASSLAAGGSHEQYF. The CDR3 bases are TGTGCCAGCAGCTTAGCCGCGGGGGGGTCCCACGAGCAGTACTTC.

This sequence joins TRBV20-1 and TRBJ2-3; D unclear. The V end was cut by 6 bases, the J end by 0 bases, with 4 bases between. Germline V CDR1 and CDR2: DFQATT, SNEGSKA (reference sequence). This CDR3 is 11 amino acids long. The CDR3 here is CSATSTDTQYF. CDR3 DNA: TGCAGTGCCACTAGCACAGATACGCAGTATTTT.